These T cell receptor beta chains were read from a single sample in a study of patients and donors after allogeneic stem cell transplantation. TCRdb recomputed calls from the RT-PCR reads with MiXCR, one row per CDR3 protein. The table shows about 400,000 distinct CDR3 sequences, with roughly 16% occurring only once. Sequenced material: blood, either unsorted or a sorted T cell fraction (not recorded which). These receptors originate from a human donor who was either an allogeneic HSCT recipient or a stem cell or donor lymphocyte infusion donor (not recorded which). It is not recorded whose cells these are; they may come from a transplant donor. Both conserved end residues are part of each CDR3. The D gene is left open where the match is weak. Not all rows give a size; the values are once, few, many and, for expanded clones, a class.

V: TRBV24-1
D: .
J: TRBJ2-2
size: .
CDR3: CATSEIGLAGELFF
DNA: TGTGCCACCAGTGAAATAGGCTTGGCCGGGGAGCTGTTTTTT

V: TRBV7-6
D: .
J: TRBJ2-3
size: .
CDR3: CASSLLASVDTQYF
DNA: TGTGCCAGCAGCTTATTAGCTAGCGTGGATACGCAGTATTTT

V: TRBV6-5
D: TRBD1
J: TRBJ2-5
size: .
CDR3: CASSWGTGVETQYF
DNA: TGTGCCAGCAGTTGGGGGACAGGGGTAGAGACCCAGTACTTC

V: TRBV15
D: TRBD2
J: TRBJ2-1
size: few
CDR3: CATSRAGGYNEQFF
DNA: TGTGCCACCAGCAGAGCGGGGGGCTACAATGAGCAGTTCTTC

V: TRBV6-5
D: .
J: TRBJ2-7
size: few
CDR3: CASSYRSSYEQYF
DNA: TGTGCCAGCAGTTACAGGTCCTCCTACGAGCAGTACTTC

V: TRBV11-2
D: TRBD2
J: TRBJ2-3
size: .
CDR3: CASSLARTSGGRDTQYF
DNA: TGTGCCAGCAGCTTAGCTCGGACTAGCGGGGGGAGAGATACGCAGTATTTT

V: TRBV9
D: .
J: TRBJ2-2
size: many
CDR3: CASRSFGELFF
DNA: TGTGCCAGCAGGTCTTTCGGGGAGCTGTTTTTT

V: TRBV5-6
D: TRBD1
J: TRBJ1-2
size: .
CDR3: CASSFPGQGKYGYTF
DNA: TGTGCCAGCAGCTTCCCGGGACAGGGGAAGTATGGCTACACCTTC

V: TRBV20-1
D: TRBD2
J: TRBJ2-5
size: .
CDR3: CSAGPIAGFQETQYF
DNA: TGCAGTGCTGGACCTATAGCGGGCTTCCAAGAGACCCAGTACTTC

V: TRBV6-5
D: .
J: TRBJ2-5
size: few
CDR3: CASSYSPQETQYF
DNA: TGTGCCAGCAGTTACAGTCCCCAAGAGACCCAGTACTTC

V: TRBV4-3
D: TRBD1
J: TRBJ2-2
size: .
CDR3: CASSLAQGANTGELFF
DNA: TGCGCCAGCAGCCTGGCCCAGGGGGCGAACACCGGGGAGCTGTTTTTT

V: TRBV24-1
D: .
J: TRBJ1-5
size: .
CDR3: CATSTAGNQPQHF
DNA: TGTGCCACCAGCACGGCAGGGAATCAGCCCCAGCATTTT

V: TRBV2
D: .
J: TRBJ2-7
size: few
CDR3: CATSSRDVYEQYF
DNA: TGTGCCACTTCGTCCCGGGACGTTTACGAGCAGTACTTC

V: TRBV4-1
D: .
J: TRBJ1-4
size: few
CDR3: CASSQVRVLEKLFF
DNA: TGCGCCAGCAGCCAAGTCAGGGTTCTTGAAAAACTGTTTTTT

V: TRBV2
D: .
J: TRBJ1-2
size: .
CDR3: CASSEARSYGYTF
DNA: TGTGCCAGCAGTGAAGCTAGGTCCTATGGCTACACCTTC

V: TRBV20-1
D: .
J: TRBJ2-5
size: few
CDR3: CSARPQETQYF
DNA: TGCAGTGCAAGACCCCAAGAGACCCAGTACTTC

V: TRBV18
D: TRBD2
J: TRBJ2-3
size: few
CDR3: CASSPLPLADLPDTQYF
DNA: TGTGCCAGCTCACCACTTCCTCTAGCGGACCTCCCGGATACGCAGTATTTT

V: TRBV20-1
D: .
J: TRBJ1-2
size: .
CDR3: CSAPTGVGYGYTF
DNA: TGCAGTGCCCCGACGGGGGTGGGCTATGGCTACACCTTC

V: TRBV12-3/TRBV12-4
D: .
J: TRBJ2-5
size: .
CDR3: CASSLVVQETQYF
DNA: TGTGCCAGCAGTTTAGTCGTCCAAGAGACCCAGTACTTC

V: TRBV5-1
D: .
J: TRBJ2-3
size: few
CDR3: CASSSQPGGATDTQYF
DNA: TGCGCCAGCAGTTCACAACCTGGGGGGGCCACAGATACGCAGTATTTT

V: TRBV5-5
D: TRBD2
J: TRBJ2-1
size: .
CDR3: CASSPLATSGRYNEQFF
DNA: TGTGCCAGCAGCCCCCTGGCGACTAGCGGGCGATACAATGAGCAGTTCTTC

V: TRBV7-9
D: .
J: TRBJ2-2
size: .
CDR3: CASSLALDNTGELFF
DNA: TGTGCCAGCAGCTTAGCTCTAGATAATACCGGGGAGCTGTTTTTT

V: TRBV12-3/TRBV12-4
D: TRBD2
J: TRBJ2-7
size: .
CDR3: CASSSTSPRVYEQYF
DNA: TGTGCCAGCAGTTCGACTAGCCCTCGCGTTTACGAGCAGTACTTC

V: TRBV18
D: .
J: TRBJ1-1
size: few
CDR3: CASSPERRTEAFF
DNA: TGTGCCAGCTCACCGGAGAGGCGAACTGAAGCTTTCTTT

V: TRBV6-1
D: .
J: TRBJ2-5
size: few
CDR3: CASTNEETQYF
DNA: TGTGCCAGCACCAACGAAGAGACCCAGTACTTC

V: TRBV6-6
D: .
J: TRBJ2-1
size: few
CDR3: CASTTASYNEQFF
DNA: TGTGCCAGCACAACTGCCTCCTACAATGAGCAGTTCTTC

V: TRBV20-1
D: .
J: TRBJ2-3
size: few
CDR3: CSAPQEGNTDTQYF
DNA: TGCAGTGCTCCACAGGAGGGTAACACAGATACGCAGTATTTT

V: TRBV20-1
D: .
J: TRBJ1-1
size: few
CDR3: CSASTWNTEAFF
DNA: TGCAGTGCTAGTACGTGGAACACTGAAGCTTTCTTT

V: TRBV9
D: TRBD2
J: TRBJ2-7
size: few
CDR3: CASSVALAGVYEQYF
DNA: TGTGCCAGCAGCGTAGCCCTAGCGGGAGTATACGAGCAGTACTTC

V: TRBV2
D: .
J: TRBJ2-2
size: few
CDR3: CASKEREGSGELFF
DNA: TGTGCCAGCAAGGAAAGGGAAGGGTCCGGGGAGCTGTTTTTT

V: TRBV7-9
D: TRBD1
J: TRBJ1-4
size: .
CDR3: CATSEDRVNEKLFF
DNA: TGTGCCACCTCAGAGGACAGGGTTAATGAAAAACTGTTTTTT

V: TRBV7-3
D: TRBD2
J: TRBJ2-7
size: few
CDR3: CASSSGTSGSEQYF
DNA: TGTGCCAGCAGCTCGGGGACTAGCGGGAGCGAGCAGTACTTC

V: TRBV7-3
D: TRBD1
J: TRBJ1-1
size: .
CDR3: CASSTAGTGGALAFF
DNA: TGTGCCAGCAGCACAGCCGGGACAGGGGGCGCGTTAGCTTTCTTT

V: TRBV10-3
D: TRBD1
J: TRBJ2-6
size: .
CDR3: CATYTPLSRGPGANVLTF
DNA: TGTGCCACATATACTCCCTTGTCAAGGGGGCCTGGGGCCAACGTCCTGACTTTC

V: TRBV24-1
D: .
J: TRBJ2-1
size: .
CDR3: CATSDLLLNEQFF
DNA: TGTGCCACCAGTGATTTGCTGTTAAATGAGCAGTTCTTC

V: TRBV6-5
D: TRBD2
J: TRBJ2-3
size: .
CDR3: CASSYSAGARGDTQYF
DNA: TGTGCCAGCAGTTATTCAGCGGGGGCGCGGGGAGATACGCAGTATTTT

V: TRBV12-3/TRBV12-4
D: .
J: TRBJ1-6
size: many
CDR3: CASRAIGGSINSPLHF
DNA: TGTGCCAGCAGGGCCATTGGGGGCTCTATTAATTCACCCCTCCACTTT

V: TRBV27
D: .
J: TRBJ1-1
size: few
CDR3: CASSFLRRMNTEAFF
DNA: TGTGCCAGCAGTTTTTTGCGGCGGATGAACACTGAAGCTTTCTTT

V: TRBV20-1
D: TRBD1
J: TRBJ1-2
size: .
CDR3: CSASETGALYGYTF
DNA: TGCAGTGCTAGTGAGACAGGGGCTCTCTATGGCTACACCTTC

V: TRBV2
D: .
J: TRBJ1-5
size: few
CDR3: CASRGEGGLVHF
DNA: TGTGCCAGCAGGGGAGAGGGGGGCTTGGTGCATTTT

V: TRBV28
D: .
J: TRBJ1-1
size: .
CDR3: CASSPETLGNTEAFF
DNA: TGTGCCAGCAGTCCAGAGACGCTGGGGAACACTGAAGCTTTCTTT

V: TRBV20-1
D: TRBD2
J: TRBJ2-5
size: .
CDR3: CSAGLAGGVGETQYF
DNA: TGCAGTGCTGGGTTAGCGGGAGGGGTGGGCGAGACCCAGTACTTC

V: TRBV29-1
D: .
J: TRBJ2-5
size: few
CDR3: CSVEKAGVETQYF
DNA: TGCAGCGTTGAAAAAGCTGGGGTGGAGACCCAGTACTTC

V: TRBV25-1
D: .
J: TRBJ2-7
size: .
CDR3: CASRRNGNEQYF
DNA: TGTGCCAGCAGGCGGAACGGCAACGAGCAGTACTTC

V: TRBV12-3/TRBV12-4
D: .
J: TRBJ1-2
size: many
CDR3: CASSRQGTVDGYTF
DNA: TGTGCCAGCAGTCGTCAAGGGACGGTAGATGGCTACACCTTC

V: TRBV5-1
D: .
J: TRBJ2-1
size: many
CDR3: CASSLGGSNEQFF
DNA: TGCGCCAGCAGCTTGGGGGGAAGCAATGAGCAGTTCTTC

V: TRBV7-8
D: .
J: TRBJ1-1
size: .
CDR3: CASSDLTANTEAFF
DNA: TGTGCCAGCAGTGATTTGACAGCGAACACTGAAGCTTTCTTT

V: TRBV24-1
D: TRBD1
J: TRBJ1-1
size: few
CDR3: CATSDTGQGNTEAFF
DNA: TGTGCCACCAGTGACACGGGACAGGGGAACACTGAAGCTTTCTTT

V: TRBV20-1
D: .
J: TRBJ2-7
size: once
CDR3: CSAREHTGSRAEQYF
DNA: TGCAGTGCTAGGGAACACACAGGGTCTCGGGCCGAGCAGTACTTC

V: TRBV5-1
D: .
J: TRBJ2-2
size: .
CDR3: CASSTGPANTGELFF
DNA: TGCGCCAGCAGTACGGGACCGGCGAACACCGGGGAGCTGTTTTTT

V: TRBV4-2
D: .
J: TRBJ2-5
size: .
CDR3: CASSQEFWGRGETQYF
DNA: TGTGCCAGCAGCCAAGAATTTTGGGGGCGAGGGGAGACCCAGTACTTC

V: TRBV6-1
D: .
J: TRBJ1-4
size: .
CDR3: CASSEAPTGPNEKLFF
DNA: TGTGCCAGCAGTGAAGCCCCGACAGGCCCTAATGAAAAACTGTTTTTT

V: TRBV11-3
D: TRBD1
J: TRBJ2-7
size: .
CDR3: CASSLGVVGTGYEQYF
DNA: TGTGCCAGCAGCTTAGGAGTGGTCGGGACAGGATACGAGCAGTACTTC

V: TRBV9
D: TRBD2
J: TRBJ2-1
size: many
CDR3: CASSQTPGTSGGSSYNEQFF
DNA: TGTGCCAGCAGCCAGACTCCCGGGACTAGCGGGGGGAGCTCCTACAATGAGCAGTTCTTC

V: TRBV7-8
D: TRBD1
J: TRBJ2-3
size: .
CDR3: CASSLGNRGRIDTQYF
DNA: TGTGCCAGCAGCTTAGGAAACAGGGGGCGCATAGATACGCAGTATTTT